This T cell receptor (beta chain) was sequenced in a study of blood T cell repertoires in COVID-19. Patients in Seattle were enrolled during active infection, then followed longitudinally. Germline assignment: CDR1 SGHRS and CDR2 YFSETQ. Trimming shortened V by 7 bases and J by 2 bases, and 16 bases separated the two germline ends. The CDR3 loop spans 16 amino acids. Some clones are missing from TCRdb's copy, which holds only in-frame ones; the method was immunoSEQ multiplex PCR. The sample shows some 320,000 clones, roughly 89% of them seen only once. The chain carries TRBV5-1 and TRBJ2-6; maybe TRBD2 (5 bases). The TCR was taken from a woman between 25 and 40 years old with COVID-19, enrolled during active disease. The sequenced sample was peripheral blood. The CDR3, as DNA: TGCGCCAGCTCGGTAGAGGGTCCCACTGGGGCCAACGTCCTGACTTTC. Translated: CASSVEGPTGANVLTF.